These 22 T cell receptor beta chains came from one sample sequenced in a study of T-cell reconstitution after alpha-beta-depleted transplantation in children. TCRbeta library preparation incorporated unique molecular identifiers. One entry per CDR3 protein results from TCRdb running MiXCR on the PCR reads. The data contain approximately 1,000,000 distinct CDR3 sequences, 25% to 30% of them singletons. The sample consisted of PBMCs, mostly from graft donor cells, taken 360 days after TCRalphabeta/CD19-depleted stem cell transplant. Receptors were obtained from a boy younger than two who had a stem cell transplant for SCID, so the T cells may come from the graft donor.

This clonotype appeared a few times. The genes are TRBV18 and TRBJ2-3; the D is unclear. Trimming stripped 0 bases from V and 4 bases from J, with 5 bases between. Germline lookup yields CDR1 KGHSH and CDR2 LQKENI. The length of the CDR3 is 13 residues. CDR3 sequence (DNA): TGTGCCAGCTCACCACCCCTCGCAGATACGCAGTATTTT. Residues: CASSPPLADTQYF.

This clonotype is a singleton in its sample. The chain is built from TRBV12-3 or TRBV12-4 and TRBJ2-7; 10 bases are shared with TRBD2. The V gene end was trimmed by 3 bases and the J gene end by 4 bases; junction bases not matched to a gene: 15. There are 18 residues in the CDR3. The chain's CDR3 is CASSFSHLAGATWYEQYF. For the CDR3, the DNA is TGTGCCAGCAGTTTCTCTCATCTAGCGGGGGCCACGTGGTACGAGCAGTACTTC.

The chain uses TRBV4-1 and TRBJ2-3, with D perhaps matching TRBD1 (6 bases). The germline V gene encodes CDR1 MGHRA and CDR2 YSYEKL. Trimming removed 4 bases at V and 6 bases at J, with 20 bases between. This CDR3 is built from 16 residues. CDR3 sequence (DNA): TGCGCCAGCAGCCCGGCGTGGGGGCTCCAACGGGATACGCAGTATTTT. This sequence encodes CASSPAWGLQRDTQYF.

V usage is TRBV18 and J usage is TRBJ2-3, with 7 nucleotides matching TRBD1. The germline gives CDR1 KGHSH, CDR2 LQKENI. The CDR3 runs 16 residues. J gave up 2 bases and V 3 bases, and 8 bases lay outside the gene matches. For the CDR3, the DNA is TGTGCCAGCTCACCCTCGACAGGGTACCCCACAGATACGCAGTATTTT. Its protein is CASSPSTGYPTDTQYF.

In its sample, this clonotype was seen many times. The chain carries TRBV29-1 and TRBJ2-4; D might be TRBD1 (5 bases). Germline V gene lookup returns CDR1 SQVTM and CDR2 ANQGSEA. V was pared by 4 bases and J by 0 bases, with 7 bases between. This CDR3 region has 13 residues. Written as DNA, the CDR3 is TGCAGCGTTGTAGGGGTAGCCAAAAACATTCAGTACTTC. Translating it yields CSVVGVAKNIQYF. Full variable domain (outside the CDR3, taken from reference TRBV29-1 and TRBJ2-4): SAVISQKPSRDICQRGTSLTIQCQVDSQVTMMFWYRQQPGQSLTLIATANQGSEATYESGFVIDKFPISRPNLTFSTLTVSNMSPEDSSIYLCSVVGVAKNIQYFGAGTRLSVL.

The sample holds a few counts of this clonotype. V gene TRBV12-3 or TRBV12-4 combines with J gene TRBJ2-1; no clear D. This CDR3 has 14 amino acids. V was cut by 6 bases and J by 5 bases, with 14 bases left in between. CDR3 bases: TGTGCCAGCAGGAGTGGCAGGAGTAACAATGAGCAGTTCTTC. The encoded protein is CASRSGRSNNEQFF.

The chain has TRBV12-3 or TRBV12-4 and TRBJ2-1, with D possibly matching TRBD2 (6 bases). The V and J ends lost 5 bases and 7 bases respectively, with 18 bases between them. The CDR3 extends over 15 amino acids. The CDR3 nucleotides read TGTGCCAGCAGTCCCCGCGGGGTCCATACGAATGAGCAGTTCTTC. Amino acid sequence: CASSPRGVHTNEQFF.

The J gene is TRBJ1-5, the V gene TRBV12-3 or TRBV12-4, with D perhaps matching TRBD1 (5 bases). The CDR3 sequence is 17 residues long. V shed 5 bases and J shed 3 bases, with 20 bases lying between them. This chain's CDR3 is CASSLFQGIRSNQPQHF. CDR3 bases: TGTGCCAGCAGTCTCTTCCAGGGTATTCGATCCAATCAGCCCCAGCATTTT.

The J gene is TRBJ2-7, the V gene TRBV20-1; 9 bases align to TRBD1. The trim removed 6 bases at V and 0 bases at J, leaving 12 bases unmatched. Germline V gene lookup returns CDR1 DFQATT and CDR2 SNEGSKA (reference sequence). The CDR3 loop spans 16 amino acids. Here the CDR3 reads CSAANPGTGISYEQYF. As DNA, the CDR3 is TGCAGTGCCGCGAACCCCGGGACAGGGATCTCCTACGAGCAGTACTTC.

The chain carries TRBV20-1 and TRBJ2-2; no definite D call. V dropped 0 bases and J dropped 6 bases, with 5 bases sitting between them. Germline-derived CDR1 and CDR2 are DFQATT and SNEGSKA (reference sequence). The CDR3 length is 12 residues. As DNA, the CDR3 is TGCAGTGCTAGAGATTGGCCCGGGGAGCTGTTTTTT. Amino acids: CSARDWPGELFF.

The chain combines TRBV4-2 with TRBJ1-1, with unresolved D. Trimming shortened V by 0 bases and J by 5 bases, and 13 bases separated the two germline ends. The CDR3 runs 15 residues. Germline CDR1 reads LGHNA; CDR2 reads YNFKEQ. The CDR3 spells CASSQDRAQLTEAFF. The DNA for the CDR3 is TGTGCCAGCAGCCAAGATCGGGCCCAACTTACTGAAGCTTTCTTT.

The genes are TRBV3-1 and TRBJ2-4, with D perhaps TRBD2 (6 bases). The CDR3 is made up of 16 amino acids. Germline CDR1 reads LGHDT; CDR2 reads YNNKEL (reference sequence). V was pared by 4 bases and J by 0 bases, with 13 bases between. CDR3 nucleotides: TGTGCCAGCAGCCTCACAGTGGGACTAGCCAAAAACATTCAGTACTTC. This gives the protein CASSLTVGLAKNIQYF.

The chain employs TRBV5-1 and TRBJ2-7, with no clear D. Trimming cost V 1 base and J 2 bases, with 10 bases left between them. Germline loops: CDR1 SGHRS, CDR2 YFSETQ. The CDR3 has 14 residues. CDR3 amino acids: CASSLNGATYEQYF. The CDR3 region has the DNA TGCGCCAGCAGCTTGAATGGTGCAACCTACGAGCAGTACTTC.

The J gene is TRBJ2-7, the V gene TRBV10-3; the D gene is possibly TRBD1 (6 bases). The germline V and J ends were trimmed by 3 bases and 3 bases, with 12 bases remaining between them. The CDR3 loop spans 14 amino acids. Germline V CDR1 and CDR2: ENHRY, SYGVKD. CDR3 amino acids: CAISEEGEFYEQYF. Here the CDR3 DNA reads TGTGCCATCAGTGAAGAGGGGGAATTCTACGAGCAGTACTTC.

This chain joins TRBV28 and TRBJ2-3, with TRBD2 identical over 7 bases. The CDR3 sequence is 19 residues long. The V gene end was trimmed by 6 bases and the J gene end by 4 bases; junction bases not matched to a gene: 22. The germline CDR1 and CDR2 sequences are MDHEN and SYDVKM. This CDR3 is CASSFISNGLVKGADTQYF. Written as DNA, the CDR3 is TGTGCCAGCAGCTTCATCTCCAACGGACTAGTGAAGGGAGCAGATACGCAGTATTTT.

V usage is TRBV2 and J usage is TRBJ1-6, with D unclear. CDR3 length: 13 residues. Trimming removed 2 bases at V and 10 bases at J, with 9 bases between. The V gene's germline CDR1 is SNHLY and CDR2 FYNNEI. The CDR3 is CASSEPRPSPLHF. The DNA for the CDR3 is TGTGCCAGCAGTGAACCAAGACCATCACCCCTCCACTTT. Combining the CDR3 with reference TRBV2 and TRBJ1-6 gives the whole variable domain EPEVTQTPSHQVTQMGQEVILRCVPISNHLYFYWYRQILGQKVEFLVSFYNNEISEKSEIFDDQFSVERPDGSNFTLKIRSTKLEDSAMYFCASSEPRPSPLHFGNGTRLTVT.

This clonotype was picked up a small number of times. This chain connects TRBV12-3 or TRBV12-4 to TRBJ2-7, with 10 bases identical to TRBD2. V was pared by 1 base and J by 2 bases, with 5 bases of the junction left unmatched. The CDR3 spans 16 residues. The CDR3 sequence is CASSLDQAGGPYEQYF. The CDR3 DNA is TGTGCCAGCAGTTTAGATCAAGCGGGGGGGCCCTACGAGCAGTACTTC.

This chain links TRBV24-1 with TRBJ2-2; 10 bases are a match to TRBD1. CDR1 KGHDR and CDR2 SFDVKD come from the germline V gene. J lost 6 bases, V lost 2 bases, and 8 bases had no gene match. This CDR3 spans 17 amino acids. CDR3 bases: TGTGCCACCAGTGATTGGCCCGGGACAGGGGAGCCCGGGGAGCTGTTTTTT. Encoded protein: CATSDWPGTGEPGELFF.

The chain employs TRBV7-2 and TRBJ2-5; D is perhaps TRBD1 (6 bases). The CDR3 is made up of 15 amino acids. Looked up from germline, CDR1 is SGHTA and CDR2 is FQGNSA. V was cut by 3 bases and J by 1 base, with 12 bases left in between. The CDR3 region has the DNA TGTGCCAGCAGCTTGATCCTGGGGGCCCAAGAGACCCAGTACTTC. This encodes CASSLILGAQETQYF. The full variable domain, completed using reference TRBV7-2 and TRBJ2-5, is GAGVSQSPSNKVTEKGKDVELRCDPISGHTALYWYRQSLGQGLEFLIYFQGNSAPDKSGLPSDRFSAERTGGSVSTLTIQRTQQEDSAVYLCASSLILGAQETQYFGPGTRLLVL.

The V and J genes are TRBV4-1 and TRBJ1-2, with a tentative D call TRBD1 (5 bases). The V and J ends lost 3 bases and 4 bases respectively, with 15 bases between them. This CDR3 is built from 15 residues. Germline V gives CDR1 MGHRA, CDR2 YSYEKL. CDR3 nucleotides: TGCGCCAGCAGCCAGCGGGGGGACGGGGGCTATGGCTACACCTTC. Translating gives CASSQRGDGGYGYTF.

This clonotype was observed a few times. V usage is TRBV20-1 and J usage is TRBJ1-1, with D possibly matching TRBD1 (6 bases). Trimming took 6 bases from V and 4 from J, leaving 15 bases between them. The V gene's germline CDR1 is DFQATT and CDR2 SNEGSKA (reference sequence). This CDR3 region has 13 residues. CDR3 coding DNA: TGCAGTGCGAGGCCTCGGGGGGCCACTGAAGCTTTCTTT. As protein: CSARPRGATEAFF.

This clonotype occurred a few times. The chain couples TRBV20-1 to TRBJ1-1, with a tentative D call TRBD1 (5 bases). CDR1 DFQATT and CDR2 SNEGSKA come from the germline V gene (reference sequence). This CDR3 region has 14 residues. The V gene lost 1 base and the J gene lost 3 bases, with 12 bases spanning the gap. CDR3 DNA sequence: TGCAGTGCTAGAGGAGGGAGGGGCTACACTGAAGCTTTCTTT. It codes for CSARGGRGYTEAFF.